Listed below are T cell receptor beta chains from one sample, sequenced in a study of blood T cells in healthy people across ages. Each CDR3 protein gets one entry after TCRdb re-called the 5' RACE reads with MiXCR. Of about 780,000 distinct CDR3 sequences listed, around 50% were seen once; the top ten hold around 18%. The sequenced material came from blood. These TCRs come from a man at least 80 years old in good health. The CDR3 runs from the conserved cysteine through the conserved F or W. The D gene is left open where the match is weak. Part of the rows lack a size; the others show once, few, many or a class for expanded clones.

d_gene	abundance	v_gene	j_gene	CDR3aa	CDR3nt
.	.	TRBV7-2	TRBJ2-7	CASSSEDIPGSYEQYF	TGTGCCAGCAGCTCGGAAGACATTCCGGGCTCCTACGAGCAGTACTTC
.	.	TRBV30	TRBJ1-1	CAWRGRANTEAFF	TGTGCCTGGAGAGGACGGGCGAACACTGAAGCTTTCTTT
TRBD2	.	TRBV20-1	TRBJ2-7	CSARASGDEQYF	TGCAGTGCTAGGGCTAGCGGGGACGAGCAGTACTTC
.	.	TRBV7-2	TRBJ2-5	CASSLVGRHQETQYF	TGTGCCAGCAGCTTAGTCGGTCGGCATCAAGAGACCCAGTACTTC
TRBD2	few	TRBV6-2/TRBV6-3	TRBJ2-7	CASSLIAGASWEQYF	TGTGCCAGCAGTCTAATAGCGGGAGCGTCGTGGGAGCAGTACTTC
.	.	TRBV4-2	TRBJ1-1	CASSPPRGVGEAFF	TGTGCCAGCAGCCCCCCCCGAGGGGTGGGTGAAGCTTTCTTT
.	.	TRBV5-1	TRBJ1-4	CASSLVAESVNEKLFF	TGCGCCAGCAGCTTGGTAGCAGAAAGCGTTAATGAAAAACTGTTTTTT
TRBD2	few	TRBV10-3	TRBJ2-3	CAISGTTSGSTDTQYF	TGTGCCATCAGTGGAACGACTAGCGGGAGTACAGATACGCAGTATTTT
TRBD1	.	TRBV28	TRBJ1-2	CASTAVGDRVYGYTF	TGTGCCAGCACCGCAGTCGGGGACAGGGTGTATGGCTACACCTTC
.	few	TRBV29-1	TRBJ1-5	CSARLGDQPQHF	TGCAGCGCTCGCCTGGGGGATCAGCCCCAGCATTTT
.	many	TRBV18	TRBJ1-1	CASSPGGGRNTEAFF	TGTGCCAGCTCACCGGGGGGTGGGCGGAACACTGAAGCTTTCTTT
TRBD2	.	TRBV12-3/TRBV12-4	TRBJ2-3	CASTGTGPTTAGGLGFTGTQYF	TGTGCCAGCACGGGAACAGGGCCGACCACAGCGGGAGGGCTTGGTTTCACAGGTACGCAGTATTTT
TRBD1	.	TRBV10-3	TRBJ2-5	CAISPGTGGNEQYF	TGTGCCATCAGTCCCGGGACAGGGGGTAATGAGCAGTACTTC
TRBD1	few	TRBV4-1	TRBJ2-7	CASTLTGERGEQYF	TGCGCCAGCACCCTGACAGGGGAGCGTGGCGAGCAGTACTTC
TRBD2	.	TRBV16	TRBJ2-1	CASSHPLAGDNEQFF	TGTGCCAGCAGCCACCCCCTAGCGGGTGACAATGAGCAGTTCTTC
.	.	TRBV11-3	TRBJ2-3	CASSAHGRTDTQYF	TGTGCCAGCAGCGCCCACGGGCGTACAGATACGCAGTATTTT
.	.	TRBV3-1	TRBJ1-2	CASSQGEGRGYTF	TGTGCCAGCAGCCAAGGTGAGGGGCGCGGCTACACCTTC
.	many	TRBV29-1	TRBJ2-5	CSVASGAGVGETQYF	TGCAGCGTTGCCTCAGGGGCGGGAGTAGGCGAGACCCAGTACTTC
.	.	TRBV28	TRBJ2-1	CASRTGTPNEQFF	TGTGCCAGCAGAACCGGGACACCGAATGAGCAGTTCTTC
.	few	TRBV7-2	TRBJ2-4	CASSLVAGGGVLAKNIQYF	TGTGCCAGCAGCTTAGTCGCGGGTGGGGGCGTCCTAGCCAAAAACATTCAGTACTTC
.	.	TRBV18	TRBJ2-1	CASSRGARESYNEQFF	TGTGCCAGCTCACGCGGGGCAAGGGAATCCTACAATGAGCAGTTCTTC
.	.	TRBV5-6	TRBJ2-5	CASSQLGWEYNEQYF	TGTGCCAGCAGCCAGTTGGGGTGGGAGTACAATGAGCAGTACTTC
.	.	TRBV20-1	TRBJ2-5	CSAEPGRETQYF	TGCAGTGCTGAGCCTGGGCGGGAGACCCAGTACTTC
.	few	TRBV4-3	TRBJ2-5	CASSFAHPGETQYF	TGCGCCAGCAGCTTTGCCCACCCGGGGGAGACCCAGTACTTC
.	few	TRBV12-3/TRBV12-4	TRBJ1-5	CASSLIQAPNQPQHF	TGTGCCAGCAGTTTAATACAGGCGCCCAATCAGCCCCAGCATTTT
TRBD1	.	TRBV25-1	TRBJ1-5	CASGQGAGQPQHF	TGTGCCAGCGGACAGGGGGCCGGTCAGCCCCAGCATTTT
.	.	TRBV10-3	TRBJ2-3	CAITEGGGRDTQYF	TGTGCCATCACCGAAGGGGGGGGAAGAGATACGCAGTATTTT
.	.	TRBV19	TRBJ2-5	CASSVESGVRREETQYF	TGTGCCAGTAGTGTCGAATCAGGGGTTAGAAGAGAAGAGACCCAGTACTTC